These T cell receptor beta chains were read from a single sample in a study of T-cell reconstitution after alpha-beta-depleted transplantation in children. TCRdb itself ran the PCR reads through MiXCR, one entry per CDR3 protein. The data hold 500,000 or so distinct CDR3 sequences, with over 9.5% observed a single time. This specimen was PBMCs, mostly from graft donor cells, taken 180 days after TCRalphabeta/CD19-depleted stem cell transplant. These receptors were obtained from a female patient between 2 and 15 years old who had a stem cell transplant for aplastic anemia, so the T cells may come from the graft donor. Both conserved end residues are part of each CDR3. The D gene is left open where the match is weak. Part of the rows lack a size; the others show once, few, many or a class for expanded clones.

d_call j_call clone_size v_call cdr3_aa cdr3_nt
- TRBJ1-1 many TRBV28 CASSSLSYWGPAEAFF TGTGCCAGCAGTTCTCTCTCTTATTGGGGGCCCGCTGAAGCTTTCTTT
- TRBJ1-5 many TRBV20-1 CSARVTGSWDQPQHF TGCAGTGCTAGAGTCACGGGGAGCTGGGATCAGCCCCAGCATTTT
- TRBJ2-7 few TRBV29-1 CSVEDQGYEQYF TGCAGCGTTGAAGACCAGGGCTACGAGCAGTACTTC
TRBD1 TRBJ2-7 many TRBV20-1 CSASGQGSYEQYF TGCAGCGCCTCGGGACAGGGTTCCTACGAGCAGTACTTC
- TRBJ2-2 few TRBV19 CASSMRAATTGELFF TGTGCCAGTAGTATGAGGGCGGCAACCACCGGGGAGCTGTTTTTT
- TRBJ2-1 - TRBV29-1 CSVEVRAVAQFF TGCAGCGTTGAGGTCAGGGCCGTTGCGCAGTTCTTC
TRBD1 TRBJ1-1 - TRBV18 CASSPLGTGGGTEAFF TGTGCCAGCTCACCATTGGGGACAGGGGGCGGCACTGAAGCTTTCTTT
- TRBJ2-7 few TRBV4-3 CASSQVYRVREQYF TGCGCCAGCAGCCAAGTCTATAGGGTGCGCGAGCAGTACTTC
TRBD2 TRBJ2-2 - TRBV12-3/TRBV12-4 CASSPPGKREGTGELFF TGTGCCAGCAGTCCTCCCGGGAAGCGGGAGGGGACCGGGGAGCTGTTTTTT
TRBD1 TRBJ2-1 - TRBV3-1 CASRGQGASNEQFF TGTGCCAGCAGGGGACAGGGGGCCTCCAATGAGCAGTTCTTC
TRBD2 TRBJ2-2 few TRBV15 CATSISGRGTGELFF TGTGCCACCAGCATTAGCGGGAGGGGCACCGGGGAGCTGTTTTTT
- TRBJ1-1 few TRBV18 CASSAPGGWNTEAFF TGTGCCAGCTCAGCCCCGGGGGGCTGGAACACTGAAGCTTTCTTT
TRBD2 TRBJ2-7 many TRBV12-3/TRBV12-4 CASRPGLETYEQYF TGTGCCAGCAGACCGGGACTAGAGACCTACGAGCAGTACTTC
TRBD1 TRBJ2-1 - TRBV5-6 CASSGPGTGYNEQFF TGTGCCAGCAGCGGCCCCGGGACAGGGTACAATGAGCAGTTCTTC
TRBD1 TRBJ1-3 - TRBV20-1 CSARRGDSSGNTIYF TGCAGTGCTAGGCGAGGGGACAGCTCTGGAAACACCATATATTTT
TRBD1 TRBJ2-1 many TRBV7-3 CASSFGQGRNEQFF TGTGCCAGCAGCTTCGGACAGGGGAGAAATGAGCAGTTCTTC
TRBD1 TRBJ1-1 few TRBV20-1 CSAPQGAREAFF TGCAGTGCTCCCCAGGGGGCAAGGGAAGCTTTCTTT
- TRBJ2-3 few TRBV29-1 CSVGRRGTDTQYF TGCAGCGTTGGGAGACGGGGCACAGATACGCAGTATTTT
- TRBJ1-2 few TRBV7-2 CASSLRQEGNGRGYTF TGTGCCAGCAGCTTACGGCAGGAGGGGAACGGGCGGGGCTACACCTTC
TRBD2 TRBJ2-7 - TRBV7-2 CASGGTRIYEQYF TGTGCCAGCGGGGGGACTAGGATCTACGAGCAGTACTTC
- TRBJ2-4 - TRBV7-9 CASSLRVGGSNKNIQYF TGTGCCAGCAGCTTAAGGGTTGGGGGATCCAACAAAAACATTCAGTACTTC
- TRBJ1-5 - TRBV9 CASSVGMGQPQHF TGTGCCAGCAGCGTAGGGATGGGTCAGCCCCAGCATTTT
- TRBJ2-2 few TRBV6-2/TRBV6-3 CAIQRPKGTGELFF TGTGCCATTCAGCGCCCAAAGGGGACCGGGGAGCTGTTTTTT
TRBD2 TRBJ2-7 - TRBV7-8 CASSLVAGTGEQYF TGTGCCAGCAGCTTAGTAGCGGGAACGGGGGAGCAGTACTTC
- TRBJ1-3 many TRBV4-3 CASSQDRRNSGNTIYF TGCGCCAGCAGCCAAGATAGGCGGAACTCTGGAAACACCATATATTTT
- TRBJ2-5 few TRBV5-1 CASSLSGVGTQYF TGCGCCAGCAGCTTGTCAGGGGTGGGGACCCAGTACTTC
TRBD2 TRBJ2-2 - TRBV20-1 CSASKAGGETGELFF TGCAGTGCCAGTAAAGCGGGAGGGGAGACCGGGGAGCTGTTTTTT
TRBD1 TRBJ1-5 - TRBV28 CASSLTGAGGNQPQHF TGTGCCAGCAGTCTCACAGGGGCCGGAGGGAATCAGCCCCAGCATTTT
- TRBJ2-7 - TRBV12-3/TRBV12-4 CASSWGPTFGYEQYF TGTGCCAGCAGCTGGGGGCCCACTTTTGGCTACGAGCAGTACTTC
TRBD1 TRBJ2-7 - TRBV27 CASRVRGQVTYEQYF TGTGCCAGCAGGGTAAGGGGACAGGTCACCTACGAGCAGTACTTC
TRBD1 TRBJ2-3 - TRBV11-2 CASSLGDRPTDTQYF TGTGCCAGCAGCTTAGGGGACAGACCCACAGATACGCAGTATTTT
- TRBJ2-5 many TRBV5-1 CASSLGGGPQETQYF TGTGCCAGCAGCTTAGGAGGCGGCCCGCAAGAGACCCAGTACTTC
TRBD1 TRBJ1-4 - TRBV20-1 CSARDHQGANEKLFF TGCAGTGCTAGAGATCATCAGGGGGCGAATGAAAAACTGTTTTTT
- TRBJ2-7 - TRBV27 CASSQDGRWGYEQYF TGTGCCAGCAGCCAGGACGGCCGATGGGGATACGAGCAGTACTTC
- TRBJ1-1 - TRBV6-1 CASSKEAGGPTEAFF TGTGCCAGCAGCAAGGAGGCCGGGGGGCCCACTGAAGCTTTCTTT
TRBD2 TRBJ2-7 - TRBV5-1 CASSWTGTSGIYEQYF TGCGCCAGCAGCTGGACCGGGACTAGCGGAATCTACGAGCAGTACTTC
- TRBJ2-7 few TRBV7-2 CASSSAGYSYEQYF TGTGCCAGCAGCTCCGCGGGCTACTCCTACGAGCAGTACTTC
- TRBJ1-2 - TRBV19 CASAVRGRGYGYTF TGTGCCAGTGCCGTAAGGGGCAGGGGCTATGGCTACACCTTC
- TRBJ2-3 many TRBV12-3/TRBV12-4 CASSLARPWGSTDTQYF TGTGCCAGCAGTTTAGCGCGGCCCTGGGGTTCCACAGATACGCAGTATTTT
TRBD1 TRBJ2-7 few TRBV5-5 CASSKPLIGQASYEQYF TGTGCCAGCAGCAAGCCCCTAATCGGACAGGCTTCCTACGAGCAGTACTTC
- TRBJ1-3 - TRBV7-6 CASSSRAGPSGNTIYF TGTGCCAGCAGCTCCCGGGCGGGCCCCTCTGGAAACACCATATATTTT
TRBD2 TRBJ2-2 many TRBV20-1 CSARTSGRATGELFF TGCAGTGCTAGGACTAGCGGGAGGGCCACCGGGGAGCTGTTTTTT
TRBD2 TRBJ2-1 few TRBV15 CATSRDPDLGRKGNEQFF TGTGCCACCAGCAGAGATCCCGACCTCGGGAGGAAGGGCAATGAGCAGTTCTTC
TRBD2 TRBJ2-7 - TRBV4-3 CASSQEAGGPYEQYF TGCGCCAGCAGCCAGGAAGCGGGAGGGCCCTACGAGCAGTACTTC
TRBD2 TRBJ2-1 - TRBV4-3 CASSQWTSGISYNEQFF TGCGCCAGCAGCCAATGGACTAGCGGGATATCCTACAATGAGCAGTTCTTC
- TRBJ2-5 few TRBV3-1 CASSPAVEETQYF TGTGCCAGCAGCCCTGCGGTGGAGGAGACCCAGTACTTC
TRBD1 TRBJ2-3 many TRBV7-2 CASSLTVQGRGPDTQYF TGTGCCAGCAGCTTAACAGTACAGGGGCGCGGGCCAGATACGCAGTATTTT
TRBD1 TRBJ1-5 - TRBV19 CASDRGSSNQPQHF TGTGCCAGCGACAGGGGATCCAGCAATCAGCCCCAGCATTTT
- TRBJ2-1 few TRBV19 CASSIQGGSYNEQFF TGTGCCAGTAGTATACAAGGGGGCTCCTACAATGAGCAGTTCTTC
- TRBJ2-5 few TRBV19 CASTPDGETQYF TGTGCCAGTACCCCTGACGGAGAGACCCAGTACTTC
- TRBJ2-1 - TRBV6-2/TRBV6-3 CASSSDFARVDEQFF TGTGCCAGCAGTTCAGATTTCGCCAGGGTCGATGAGCAGTTCTTC
- TRBJ2-5 - TRBV4-3 CASSQGVGGAQYF TGCGCCAGCAGCCAAGGTGTCGGAGGAGCCCAGTACTTC
- TRBJ2-5 - TRBV28 CASSLRRWGEGQYF TGTGCCAGCAGTTTAAGGAGGTGGGGTGAGGGCCAGTACTTC
- TRBJ1-1 few TRBV28 CASSSPGRRNTEAFF TGTGCCAGCAGTTCGCCGGGACGGAGGAACACTGAAGCTTTCTTT
- TRBJ1-6 few TRBV6-2/TRBV6-3 CATGRSYNSPLHF TGTGCCACAGGACGGAGCTATAATTCACCCCTCCACTTT
TRBD1 TRBJ1-4 few TRBV6-5 CASSYGTGRTNEKLFF TGTGCCAGCAGTTACGGGACAGGGAGAACTAATGAAAAACTGTTTTTT
- TRBJ1-3 - TRBV20-1 CSAITGLGNTIYF TGCAGTGCCATCACAGGGCTCGGAAACACCATATATTTT
- TRBJ2-1 - TRBV24-1 CATSDLDTASSYNEQFF TGTGCCACCAGTGATTTGGACACAGCGAGCTCCTACAATGAGCAGTTCTTC
- TRBJ2-1 few TRBV12-3/TRBV12-4 CASSLKTSYNEQFF TGTGCCAGCAGTTTAAAGACTAGCTACAATGAGCAGTTCTTC
TRBD1 TRBJ2-1 many TRBV3-1 CASRDGQGFFNEQFF TGTGCCAGCAGGGACGGACAGGGCTTTTTCAATGAGCAGTTCTTC